This T cell receptor (beta chain) originates from a study of T-cell memory formation after mild COVID-19 listed by TCRdb under 2021. Regarding the study in general: TCR sequence clusters from the two donors were found to be largely donor specific. The cohort was made up of two young adult volunteers, one female and one male, who were previously healthy. Longitudinal TCRalpha and TCRbeta repertoire sequencing tracked T-cell clones expanding and contracting after mild COVID-19 in a couple of donors.

PBMCs were isolated by Ficoll-Paque density gradient centrifugation. As regards this clonotype: This receptor's antigen is unknown. No much larger clone is present one base from it, and per-base qualities are unavailable.

From the cysteine up to the phenylalanine, the CDR3 has a length of 14 residues. Just the 42-base CDR3 DNA is kept, in frame starting at base 1. V lost 2 bases and J lost 4 bases; the stretch between them is 8 bases long. From the germline V gene (reference sequence), CDR1 is MNHEY and CDR2 is SMNVEV. These reads were obtained on an Illumina NovaSeq 6000. Using 5'RACE with constant-segment primers, TCRalpha and TCRbeta cDNA libraries were constructed, with sample barcodes and unique molecular identifiers added in the process. RNA was extracted from every sample with Trizol reagent. Libraries were amplified in two PCR steps, with a second sample barcode and Illumina TruSeq adapters added in the second step. Sequencing of libraries was performed on an Illumina NovaSeq with 2 x 150 bp paired-end reads. Under the source paper's analysis protocol: Reads were demultiplexed and collapsed into UMI-guided consensus sequences with migec v1.2.7. Using mixcr v2.1.11, UMI consensuses were aligned to TRA and TRB V and J templates and then assembled into clonotypes. Clonotypes were classified as expanded or contracted when called significant by both edgeR and NoisET, with noise models trained on biological replicates. For edgeR calls, the cutoffs were a false discovery rate-adjusted p below 0.01 and a log2 fold-change threshold of 1. PCA with hierarchical clustering of max-normalized trajectories of the 1000 most abundant clonotypes was used as exploratory dynamics analysis. Separately sequenced CD4+ and CD8+ repertoires were used to assign the CD4 or CD8 phenotype of responding clones. Starting from the raw public reads, TCRdb applied fastp trimming at Q25, assembled clones with MiXCR and retained in-frame beta chains. Merged by CDR3 protein, the rows form single entries marked with the most common genes and DNA. These V and J calls are TCRdb output, not the study's own analysis. In this sample the table shows hundreds of thousands of distinct CDR3 sequences, 20% to 25% of which occur a single time. The ten largest make up less than 15% of the sample.

General study outcomes and caveats: Balanced CD4/CD8 phenotypes were observed for clones contracting from day 15 to 85, whereas a bias towards CD4+ was observed for a second wave of clones expanding from day 15 to 37. Whether the second-wave clones peaking on day 37 were SARS-CoV-2 specific was not confirmed. The study included only two mild cases, and larger cohorts that include severe cases with pre-infection samples were judged to be necessary. Contracting CD4+ clones appeared mostly in the CM and EM memory subsets, whereas CD8+ clones were enriched in EMRA. Some responding clones were detected in pre-infection memory, which suggested that pre-existing cross-reactive memory T cells had joined the SARS-CoV-2 response.

Sequencing was done on a sample of PBMCs or a T cell subset sorted from them (not recorded which). This chain is built from TRBV27 and TRBJ2-2, with no D gene named confidently. The sequence was collected from an adult woman who had mild COVID-19 (a few samples of this study predate the infection). The sample titles of this study are shuffled in the database, so cell type and time point are left out; the donor was told from shared clones. The CDR3 loop reads CASSLTLSTGELFF. In nucleotides, the sequence is TGTGCCAGCAGTTTAACCCTGTCCACCGGGGAGCTGTTTTTT.